This TCR beta chain was documented in a study of T cell responses to AZD1222 COVID-19 vaccine. V lost 4 bases and J lost 2, with 9 bases in between. This CDR3 is 14 amino acids long. Germline values: CDR1 SNHLY, CDR2 FYNNEI. Some clones are missing from TCRdb's copy, which holds only in-frame ones; the method was immunoSEQ multiplex PCR. The table has fewer than 90,000 clones, around nine tenths seen once. The source is an adult who received the AZD1222 COVID-19 vaccine. The chain recombines TRBV2 with TRBJ1-5, with a weak D call TRBD1 (6 bases). Sequenced here: peripheral blood, sampled 28 days after the second AZD1222 dose. The CDR3 DNA reads TGTGCCAGCAGTGCAGGGGAGGGCAATCAGCCCCAGCATTTT. Its protein product is CASSAGEGNQPQHF.